This T cell receptor (beta chain) was identified during a study of siplizumab effects on memory and regulatory T cells (dated by TCRdb to the late 2010s). Context from the whole study: The study examined how the anti-CD2 antibody siplizumab affects alloreactive T-cell subsets in allogeneic mixed lymphocyte reactions built from human PBMCs.

In the germline V gene, CDR1 corresponds to SGHVS and CDR2 to FNYEAQ. The CDR3 covers 14 residues, taking in both the cysteine and the phenylalanine. The DNA shown is the 42-base CDR3, in frame from base 1. Overall study outcomes, separate from this receptor: Whether proliferating Tregs from siplizumab cultures were suppressive was not functionally confirmed. Roughly 75-97% of proliferating CD4+ or CD8+ clones could not be assigned a naive or memory phenotype. Unstimulated naive T cells appeared to be more diverse than memory T cells, and naive cells seemed to make a substantial contribution to the alloresponse. In reactions with siplizumab, an average of roughly 69% of mappable alloreactive CD4+ clones were Treg-derived, compared with around 28% in control reactions. Because sequences below about 10^-5 frequency were poorly captured, only a minor fraction of alloreactive clones could be mapped to unstimulated subsets. Siplizumab significantly reduced the cumulative frequency of alloreactive sequences traceable to unstimulated CD4+ memory T cells.

Library prep was done by the immunoSEQ multiplex PCR assay. Around 92,000 TCR templates per sample were assayed by the deep sequencing platform. Genomic DNA extracted from sorted T cells was the material used for TCRbeta CDR3 sequencing. As for how the authors treated the data: The R programming language was used for the clonal analysis of the TCRbeta CDR3 data. Comparing unstimulated samples against CFSE-low samples taken after the reaction was how alloreactive CD4+ and CD8+ clones were defined. Alloreactive CD4+ clones were assigned to regulatory or non-regulatory origin by matching sequences to sorted unstimulated Treg and non-Treg repertoires. The immuneACCESS repertoire file appears here via TCRdb, limited to in-frame rearrangements. These files lack a portion of the clones; in checked studies, under half of the deficit traces to unresolved V genes, and the cause of the others is not known. V, J and clone size are those of that table, while D and trimming were read from the DNA. The sample records 95,000 to 130,000 clones, 90% to 95% of which are singletons. Roughly 1.7% of the sample rests with the top ten.

Sorted unstimulated T cells and proliferating T cells recovered from mixed lymphocyte reactions underwent TCRbeta CDR3 sequencing. Fresh whole blood from approximately 10 HLA-typed healthy donors was used to isolate PBMCs. To map where alloreactive clones came from, CD4+ non-regulatory T cells in the unstimulated state were FACS-sorted. On this clone itself: What this receptor recognizes is not known. An end of the junction does not agree with germline; a read error may underlie this.

Recombination linked TRBV7-6 to TRBJ2-1, with 8 bases in between that match TRBD1. The receptor was derived from a human donor in good health. The sample comprised non-Treg CD4+ T cells sorted from blood. The sample's cell subset or site label is to be understood as: FACS-sorted unstimulated CD4+ non-regulatory T cells. The DNA reads TGTGCCAGCGCGCGGGACAGGTCCTACGATGAGCAGTTCTTC. It codes for CASARDRSYDEQFF.